These 22 T cell receptor beta chains came from one sample sequenced in a study of blood T cell repertoires in COVID-19. Generated by immunoSEQ multiplex PCR, the TCRdb table keeps only in-frame clones and is missing some. This table holds fewer than 500,000 clones, around nine tenths found once. The sample comprised PBMCs or T cells enriched from blood (not recorded which). These receptors all stem from a woman aged 25 to 45 with acute COVID-19.

The V gene is TRBV15, the J gene TRBJ2-2, with TRBD1 matching 8 bases. J was trimmed by 4 bases and V by 0 bases; bases with no gene match: 4. The CDR3 is 16 amino acids. From germline, CDR1 is LNHNV and CDR2 YYDKDF (reference sequence). The CDR3 loop reads CATSREGGQVTGELFF. The CDR3 DNA sequence: TGTGCCACCAGCAGAGAAGGGGGACAGGTCACCGGGGAGCTGTTTTTT.

The chain carries TRBV10-3 and TRBJ1-1, with 7 bases that match TRBD1. J gave up 0 bases and V 4 bases, and 8 bases lay outside the gene matches. There are 16 residues in the CDR3. Germline CDR1 and CDR2: ENHRY and SYGVKD. The CDR3 coding sequence is TGTGCCATCAGTGGCAGGCAGGGGGTTGTGAACACTGAAGCTTTCTTT. Translating gives CAISGRQGVVNTEAFF.

V and J are TRBV20-1 and TRBJ2-5, with TRBD2 matching 14 bases. Germline trimming cut 3 bases from V and 4 bases from J; bases unmatched to any gene: 1. Germline CDR1 is DFQATT and CDR2 is SNEGSKA (reference sequence). The CDR3 has 14 residues. CDR3 sequence (DNA): TGCAGTGCTAGTGGGACTAGCGGGGGAGAGACCCAGTACTTC. It specifies CSASGTSGGETQYF.

The chain carries TRBV4-3 and TRBJ1-4, with a possible D match to TRBD1 (5 bases). The CDR3 has 16 amino acids. V gave up 3 bases and J gave up 8 bases, with 19 bases separating them. Germline values: CDR1 LGHNA, CDR2 YSLEER. The CDR3 spells CASSHDPTVPGEKLFF. Here the CDR3 DNA reads TGCGCCAGCAGCCATGACCCGACAGTACCTGGGGAAAAACTGTTTTTT.

The gene calls are TRBV7-6 and TRBJ1-1, with 7 bases matching TRBD1. Germline trimming cut 5 bases from V and 1 base from J; bases unmatched to any gene: 4. The CDR3 covers 14 residues. Germline V gene sequence: CDR1 SGHVS, CDR2 FNYEAQ. The CDR3 sequence: CASSHAGGNTEAFF. The DNA for the CDR3 is TGTGCCAGCAGCCATGCAGGGGGGAACACTGAAGCTTTCTTT.

The rearrangement joins TRBV28 to TRBJ1-2; D is uncertain. Germline CDR1 reads MDHEN; CDR2 reads SYDVKM. Trimming stripped 7 bases from V and 8 bases from J, with 17 bases between. The CDR3 runs to 13 residues. The CDR3 region is CASNPRISGGYTF. CDR3 DNA: TGTGCCAGCAATCCGAGAATCTCAGGAGGCTACACCTTC.

This chain connects TRBV15 to TRBJ1-1; D is undetermined. CDR3 length: 13 residues. Germline CDR1 reads LNHNV; CDR2 reads YYDKDF (reference sequence). The germline V and J ends were trimmed by 8 bases and 0 bases, with 10 bases remaining between them. The CDR3: CATGRLMNTEAFF. The CDR3 nucleotides are TGTGCCACCGGGAGACTAATGAACACTGAAGCTTTCTTT. Complete variable domain (other parts from reference TRBV15 and TRBJ1-1): DAMVIQNPRYQVTQFGKPVTLSCSQTLNHNVMYWYQQKSSQAPKLLFHYYDKDFNNEADTPDNFQSRRPNTSFCFLDIRSPGLGDTAMYLCATGRLMNTEAFFGQGTRLTVV.

The chain links TRBV25-1 to TRBJ1-2, with 9 bases that match TRBD1. V gave up 6 bases and J gave up 2 bases; unmatched junction bases: 1. The CDR3 has 13 residues. Germline-derived CDR1 and CDR2 are MGHDK and SYGVNS. CDR3 region: CASRDRGNYGYTF. In DNA, the CDR3 is TGTGCCAGCAGGGACAGGGGAAACTATGGCTACACCTTC.

The chain joins TRBV7-3 to TRBJ2-1, with 10 nucleotides matching TRBD2. Germline CDR1 is SGHTA and CDR2 is FQGTGA. The J segment lost 7 bases and the V segment lost 4 bases, leaving 7 bases of the junction unmatched. CDR3 length: 15 amino acids. The CDR3 DNA sequence: TGTGCCAGCAGCTACAGCGGGGGGGCCTTTAATGAGCAGTTCTTC. Protein sequence: CASSYSGGAFNEQFF.

This clone was counted only a few times. The V call is TRBV9, the J call TRBJ1-1, with D perhaps matching TRBD1 (6 bases). CDR1 and CDR2 (germline): SGDLS, YYNGEE. V was pared by 2 bases and J by 3 bases, with 8 bases between. The CDR3 has 13 amino acids. CDR3 region: CASSVRTDTEAFF. Written as DNA, the CDR3 is TGTGCCAGCAGCGTTAGGACAGACACTGAAGCTTTCTTT.

This chain uses TRBV2 with TRBJ2-1, with TRBD2 matching 8 bases. CDR3 size: 13 residues. After removal of 11 bases from V and 4 bases from J, the junction contained 7 bases not matched to a gene. Per the germline V gene, CDR1 is SNHLY and CDR2 is FYNNEI. This chain's CDR3 is CAETSGSYNEQFF. CDR3 sequence (DNA): TGTGCCGAAACTAGCGGATCATACAATGAGCAGTTCTTC.

For the CDR3, the DNA is TGCGCCAGCAGCTTGCGGAGCAATGAGCAGTTCTTC. Its protein product is CASSLRSNEQFF. V is TRBV5-1 and J is TRBJ2-1; unclear D gene. Germline-derived CDR1 and CDR2 are SGHRS and YFSETQ. Trimming cost V 1 base and J 6 bases, with 5 bases left between them. The length of the CDR3 is 12 residues.

J is TRBJ2-5 and V is TRBV18; weak D call: TRBD1 (6 bases). The length of the CDR3 is 14 residues. Germline loops: CDR1 KGHSH, CDR2 LQKENI. V shed 4 bases and J shed 4 bases, with 13 bases lying between them. CDR3 residues: CASSLGQPVETQYF. The CDR3 DNA sequence: TGTGCCAGCTCACTAGGACAGCCTGTAGAGACCCAGTACTTC. The whole variable domain, filled in from reference TRBV18 and TRBJ2-5, reads NAGVMQNPRHLVRRRGQEARLRCSPMKGHSHVYWYRQLPEEGLKFMVYLQKENIIDESGMPKERFSAEFPKEGPSILRIQQVVRGDSAAYFCASSLGQPVETQYFGPGTRLLVL.

The CDR3, as DNA: TGTGCCAGCAGCCGGCGCAGGGGGTCCTACGAGCAGTACTTC. Translation gives CASSRRRGSYEQYF. The chain recombines TRBV21-1 with TRBJ2-7; whether TRBD1, the table's D call, matches the DNA was not checked. TRBV21-1 is marked as a pseudogene. The CDR3 length is 14 residues.

As regards this clone: Within the sample, other DNA sequences also encode this same CDR3. The CDR3 spells CAWSGGGGYTF. CDR3 DNA: TGTGCCTGGAGTGGAGGGGGCGGCTACACCTTC. The V gene is TRBV30, the J gene TRBJ1-2; 7 nucleotides align to TRBD1. Germline V gene sequence: CDR1 GTSNPN, CDR2 SVGIG (reference sequence). The V segment lost 1 base and the J segment 8 bases; nucleotides outside the gene matches: 1. The CDR3 consists of 11 residues.

This chain connects TRBV10-3 to TRBJ1-3; D gene unclear. The CDR3 is made up of 17 amino acids. Germline CDR1 and CDR2: ENHRY and SYGVKD. Trimming left V 2 bases short and J 0 bases short, with 14 bases between. The CDR3 reads CAISEPLRPVSGNTIYF. CDR3 DNA: TGTGCCATCAGTGAGCCCTTGCGTCCGGTCTCTGGAAACACCATATATTTT.

This rearrangement joins TRBV27 to TRBJ1-2; TRBD1 matches at 7 bases. Germline CDR1 and CDR2: MNHEY and SMNVEV (reference sequence). CDR3 length: 17 residues. V shed 0 bases, J shed 6 bases, and the junction held 13 bases outside the gene matches. DNA for the CDR3: TGTGCCAGCAGTTTATCTAGTCAAAGGACAGGATGGCATGGCTACACCTTC. Protein: CASSLSSQRTGWHGYTF.

The V and J genes are TRBV5-1 and TRBJ2-3; the D gene is possibly TRBD2 (5 bases). V was trimmed by 0 bases and J by 1 base, leaving 15 bases between them. Germline assignment: CDR1 SGHRS and CDR2 YFSETQ. This CDR3 region has 17 residues. CDR3 bases: TGCGCCAGCAGCTTGGGATATCGGGGTTCGGGCACAGATACGCAGTATTTT. Translation gives CASSLGYRGSGTDTQYF.

This chain joins TRBV19 and TRBJ1-2; 8 bases line up with TRBD1. Germline V gene data show CDR1 as LNHDA and CDR2 as SQIVND (reference sequence). The CDR3 covers 14 residues. With V trimmed by 5 bases and J by 2 bases, 4 bases remained unmatched. For the CDR3, the DNA is TGTGCCAGTAGTGGGGGACAGGCGAACTATGGCTACACCTTC. It is translated as CASSGGQANYGYTF. The variable domain in full, with the rest retrieved from reference TRBV19 and TRBJ1-2, is DGGITQSPKYLFRKEGQNVTLSCEQNLNHDAMYWYRQDPGQGLRLIYYSQIVNDFQKGDIAEGYSVSREKKESFPLTVTSAQKNPTAFYLCASSGGQANYGYTFGSGTRLTVV.

This clone has more than one count but fewer than ten. The chain carries TRBV29-1 and TRBJ2-5, with 7 bases identical to TRBD1. The CDR3 extends over 16 amino acids. After removal of 3 bases from V and 2 bases from J, the junction contained 12 bases not matched to a gene. Germline lookup yields CDR1 SQVTM and CDR2 ANQGSEA. The CDR3 reads CSVDRRQGAHQETQYF. CDR3 coding DNA: TGCAGCGTTGACCGCAGACAGGGAGCACATCAAGAGACCCAGTACTTC.

The genes are TRBV7-8 and TRBJ1-5; 7 positions agree with TRBD1. Germline values: CDR1 SGHVS, CDR2 FQNEAQ. The junction had 4 bases not matched to a gene; V was cut back by 5 bases and J by 0 bases. This CDR3 region has 15 residues. CDR3 region: CASSEGQYSNQPQHF. CDR3 sequence (DNA): TGTGCCAGCAGCGAGGGACAGTATAGCAATCAGCCCCAGCATTTT.

This clone was picked up a small number of times. V gene TRBV5-6 combines with J gene TRBJ2-3; possible D gene TRBD1, 6 bases. V lost 4 bases, J lost 5 bases, and 11 bases lay in between. In germline, CDR1 is SGHDT, CDR2 YYEEEE. The CDR3 runs to 13 residues. CDR3 sequence (DNA): TGTGCCAGCAGCGCCACAGGGAGAGATACGCAGTATTTT. Its translation: CASSATGRDTQYF.